Listed here are 9 T cell receptor beta chains from one sample, sequenced in a study of cytomegalovirus exposure and HLA in healthy donors. The PCR had 60 Vbeta and 13 Jbeta primers. The data were produced by immunoSEQ multiplex PCR, yet TCRdb's version contains in-frame clones alone and is incomplete. The table has 95,000 to 150,000 clones, 80% seen once. The material sequenced was PBMCs. Receptors originate from a man younger than 45 in good health and CMV-seropositive.

This chain connects TRBV4-1 to TRBJ1-5; D may be TRBD1 (5 bases). The CDR3 runs 16 residues. Trimming took 3 bases from V and 0 from J, leaving 12 bases between them. CDR1 and CDR2 from the germline V gene are MGHRA and YSYEKL. CDR3 DNA sequence: TGCGCCAGCAGCCACGGAGGGGACCTTAGCAATCAGCCCCAGCATTTT. Residues: CASSHGGDLSNQPQHF.

V usage is TRBV6-5 and J usage is TRBJ1-1; D might be TRBD1 (5 bases). Germline V gene lookup returns CDR1 MNHEY and CDR2 SVGAGI. Trimming shortened V by 6 bases and J by 4 bases, and 15 bases separated the two germline ends. The CDR3 is made up of 14 amino acids. The CDR3 DNA sequence: TGTGCCAGCAGCCCAAGGGGCAGTTCCACTGAAGCTTTCTTT. As protein: CASSPRGSSTEAFF.

This chain joins TRBV27 and TRBJ1-2, with D perhaps matching TRBD1 (6 bases). Deletions cut 2 bases from V and 8 bases from J, with 9 bases between. Germline loops: CDR1 MNHEY, CDR2 SMNVEV (reference sequence). The CDR3 has 12 amino acids. The CDR3 nucleotides read TGTGCCAGCAGTTTAACAGGGTTGGGCTACACCTTC. The encoded protein is CASSLTGLGYTF.

The rearrangement uses TRBV28 and TRBJ1-4; the D gene is possibly TRBD1 (6 bases). The CDR3 length is 15 residues. Trimming took 2 bases from V and 7 from J, leaving 14 bases between them. Looked up from germline, CDR1 is MDHEN and CDR2 is SYDVKM. CDR3 coding DNA: TGTGCCAGCAGTTTAACCGCGGGGGCTGGTGAAAAACTGTTTTTT. The encoded protein is CASSLTAGAGEKLFF.

The V gene is TRBV7-6, the J gene TRBJ1-5; D might be TRBD1 (5 bases). The ends were cut back, 1 base at V and 4 bases at J, with 11 bases in the middle. Germline assignment: CDR1 SGHVS and CDR2 FNYEAQ. This CDR3 comprises 15 residues. Written as DNA, the CDR3 is TGTGCCAGCAGCTTAGTTGGGGGGGAGAATCAGCCCCAGCATTTT. Translated: CASSLVGGENQPQHF.

This chain uses TRBV7-2 with TRBJ1-1, with unresolved D. V lost 3 bases to trimming and J lost 6 bases, with 8 bases between them. Germline lookup yields CDR1 SGHTA and CDR2 FQGNSA. The CDR3 consists of 12 residues. The CDR3, as DNA: TGTGCCAGCAGCTTTCCCCGTGCTGAAGCTTTCTTT. Translating it yields CASSFPRAEAFF. The whole variable domain, filled in from reference TRBV7-2 and TRBJ1-1, reads GAGVSQSPSNKVTEKGKDVELRCDPISGHTALYWYRQSLGQGLEFLIYFQGNSAPDKSGLPSDRFSAERTGGSVSTLTIQRTQQEDSAVYLCASSFPRAEAFFGQGTRLTVV.

The CDR3: CASSKTSGSTDTQYF. DNA for the CDR3: TGTGCCAGCAGCAAAACTAGCGGGTCCACAGATACGCAGTATTTT. The J gene is TRBJ2-3, the V gene TRBV7-8, with 9 bases aligning to TRBD2. Germline CDR1 SGHVS, CDR2 FQNEAQ. This CDR3 has 15 residues. With 5 bases clipped from V and 2 bases from J, the junction kept 5 bases outside the gene matches.

In this sample, this clone turned up once. J is TRBJ1-5 and V is TRBV13; D is unclear. CDR3 length: 12 amino acids. CDR1 and CDR2 from the germline V gene are PRHDT and FYEKMQ (reference sequence). Trimming pared 5 bases from V and 7 bases from J, leaving 9 bases between. The CDR3 region is CASSRAGQPQHF. For the CDR3, the DNA is TGTGCCAGCAGCCGGGCGGGCCAGCCCCAGCATTTT.

This clone was found a few times. The CDR3 sequence: CASSLGSSGGFYEQYF. The CDR3 nucleotides are TGTGCCAGCAGCTTAGGAAGTAGCGGGGGGTTCTACGAGCAGTACTTC. This chain connects TRBV7-6 to TRBJ2-7, with TRBD2 identical over 10 bases. This CDR3 has 16 amino acids. CDR1 is SGHVS, CDR2 FNYEAQ, per germline. Germline trimming cut 1 base from V and 3 bases from J; bases unmatched to any gene: 6.